This T cell receptor beta chain was identified in a study of T cells after yellow fever vaccination. General study points: Weaker, the secondary response peaked sooner, at day 5 versus 15.

At least ten counts were recorded for this clonotype. Antigen specificity is unknown. Each CDR3 protein is one row after TCRdb ran MiXCR on the 5' RACE reads. The sample carries around 320,000 distinct CDR3 sequences, approximately 4.5% recorded once. The TCR comes from a man younger than 35 who received the YFV17D yellow fever vaccine. Sequencing used PBMCs, obtained 15 days after the yellow fever booster vaccination.

CDR3 residues: CASSLRLGQNIQYF. The CDR3 DNA reads TGTGCCAGCAGCTTAAGGCTAGGGCAAAACATTCAGTACTTC. The chain couples TRBV7-2 to TRBJ2-4; D gene unclear. The CDR3 is 14 amino acids. In germline, CDR1 is SGHTA, CDR2 FQGNSA. Trimming pared 2 bases from V and 5 bases from J, leaving 10 bases between. Full variable domain (missing parts from reference TRBV7-2 and TRBJ2-4): GAGVSQSPSNKVTEKGKDVELRCDPISGHTALYWYRQSLGQGLEFLIYFQGNSAPDKSGLPSDRFSAERTGGSVSTLTIQRTQQEDSAVYLCASSLRLGQNIQYFGAGTRLSVL.